The 7 T cell receptor beta chains presented below share a single source sample, sequenced in a study of T-cell reconstitution after alpha-beta-depleted transplantation in children. TCRbeta library construction was performed incorporating unique molecular identifiers. TCRdb passed the PCR reads through MiXCR, listing each CDR3 protein once. The sample includes hundreds of thousands of distinct CDR3 sequences, roughly 14% seen only once; the top ten take 0.79%. The input for sequencing was PBMCs, taken before TCRalphabeta/CD19-depleted stem cell transplant. These receptors were obtained from a girl aged 2 to 9 with congenital amegakaryocytic thrombocytopenia, due to receive a stem cell transplant.

This clonotype was detected ten times or more. The chain couples TRBV5-1 to TRBJ2-2; D gene unclear. V lost 3 bases to trimming and J lost 7 bases, with 10 bases between them. Per germline, CDR1 SGHRS and CDR2 YFSETQ. The CDR3 totals 13 residues. Here the CDR3 reads CASSSLIGGELFF. CDR3 bases: TGCGCCAGCAGCTCCTTGATAGGCGGGGAGCTGTTTTTT.

The rearrangement joins TRBV7-9 to TRBJ2-1; D is uncertain. In germline, CDR1 is SEHNR, CDR2 FQNEAQ (reference sequence). The CDR3 has 13 residues. V was clipped by 1 base and J by 8 bases, with 9 bases between them. CDR3 region: CASSLDLLDEQFF. The CDR3 DNA is TGTGCCAGCAGCTTAGACCTACTGGATGAGCAGTTCTTC.

There are many counts of this clonotype. The V call is TRBV20-1, the J call TRBJ2-2; TRBD2 matches 7 bases. The CDR3 has 16 residues. Germline CDR1 is DFQATT and CDR2 is SNEGSKA (reference sequence). After removal of 1 base from V and 5 bases from J, the junction contained 10 bases not matched to a gene. CDR3 in amino acids: CSARVLAGERTGELFF. As DNA, the CDR3 is TGCAGTGCTAGAGTGCTTGCGGGAGAGAGGACCGGGGAGCTGTTTTTT.

This chain connects TRBV28 to TRBJ2-7, with D tentatively TRBD2 (6 bases). The germline V and J ends were trimmed by 5 bases and 4 bases, with 15 bases remaining between them. Germline values: CDR1 MDHEN, CDR2 SYDVKM. The CDR3 consists of 14 residues. The CDR3 bases are TGTGCCAGCAGTGTTGGATTAGCGGAGTACGAGCAGTACTTC. It translates to CASSVGLAEYEQYF.

This chain connects TRBV20-1 to TRBJ2-6; TRBD2 matches at 10 bases. Germline trimming cut 3 bases from V and 0 bases from J; bases unmatched to any gene: 8. The CDR3 covers 18 residues. Germline CDR1 and CDR2: DFQATT and SNEGSKA (reference sequence). CDR3 in DNA: TGCAGTGCTAGGCCCCCCACTAGCGGGATCTCTGGGGCCAACGTCCTGACTTTC. Protein product: CSARPPTSGISGANVLTF.

This clonotype turned up a few times. CDR3 sequence: CASSLSSVNEQFF. The DNA of the CDR3 is TGTGCCAGCAGTTTATCCTCCGTTAATGAGCAGTTCTTC. The chain joins TRBV27 to TRBJ2-1; unclear D gene. The V gene's germline CDR1 is MNHEY and CDR2 SMNVEV (reference sequence). The CDR3 has 13 residues. With 0 bases removed from V and 7 bases from J, the gap between germline ends came to 7 bases.

The V gene is TRBV5-1, the J gene TRBJ2-1; D gene uncertain. CDR1 is SGHRS and CDR2 is YFSETQ in the germline V gene. V lost 2 bases and J lost 6, with 21 bases in between. CDR3 length equals 17 residues. The CDR3 DNA sequence: TGCGCCAGCAGCTTCAGTAATCTCGGCTCGGTCCGCAATGAGCAGTTCTTC. This gives the protein CASSFSNLGSVRNEQFF.